A single sample gave rise to the 17 T cell receptor beta chains below, sequenced in a study of T-cell memory formation after mild COVID-19. TCRdb reprocessed the 5' RACE reads with MiXCR, giving one entry per CDR3 protein. Of more than 400,000 distinct CDR3 sequences detected, about 20% appear once; the ten largest clones hold 9% to 15%. The sample was PBMCs or a T cell subset sorted from them (not recorded which). These receptors were obtained from an adult woman who had mild COVID-19 (a few samples of this study predate the infection). Cell type and time point are not known.

The chain joins TRBV20-1 to TRBJ2-2; D remains ambiguous. V lost 2 bases and J lost 2, with 12 bases in between. This CDR3 has 15 residues. Germline V gene sequence: CDR1 DFQATT, CDR2 SNEGSKA (reference sequence). As DNA, the CDR3 is TGCAGTGCTAGATTGGTAGGAGTTAACACCGGGGAGCTGTTTTTT. This sequence encodes CSARLVGVNTGELFF.

The genes are TRBV9 and TRBJ2-2, with 7 bases matching TRBD1. Unmatched junction bases numbered 9, after V lost 4 bases and J lost 6 bases. This CDR3 comprises 15 residues. Germline V gene data show CDR1 as SGDLS and CDR2 as YYNGEE. The CDR3 DNA reads TGTGCCAGCAGCAACCGACAGGGTAGTGCCGGGGAGCTGTTTTTT. This sequence encodes CASSNRQGSAGELFF.

This clonotype has at least ten counts. The V and J genes are TRBV12-3 or TRBV12-4 and TRBJ1-1; 10 nucleotides match TRBD1. This CDR3 spans 14 amino acids. Unmatched junction bases numbered 3, after V lost 6 bases and J lost 2 bases. The DNA of the CDR3 is TGTGCCAGCAGCTGGACAGGGGGAAACACTGAAGCTTTCTTT. Amino acid sequence: CASSWTGGNTEAFF.

J is TRBJ1-1 and V is TRBV14; the D is unclear. CDR1 SGHDN and CDR2 FVKESK come from the germline V gene. There are 12 residues in the CDR3. V lost 2 bases and J lost 6, with 7 bases in between. The CDR3 DNA sequence: TGTGCCAGCAGCCAATTCGGGGCTGAAGCTTTCTTT. This codes for CASSQFGAEAFF.

This chain connects TRBV7-2 to TRBJ2-1; a weak D match, TRBD2 (5 bases). The CDR3 extends over 14 amino acids. V was cut by 5 bases and J by 9 bases, with 17 bases left in between. The V gene's germline CDR1 is SGHTA and CDR2 FQGNSA. This chain's CDR3 is CASSLTPGAGEQFF. Written as DNA, the CDR3 is TGTGCCAGCAGCCTCACGCCGGGTGCGGGTGAGCAGTTCTTC.

This clonotype occurred a few times. The chain links TRBV5-3 to TRBJ1-2, with D maybe TRBD1 (5 bases). TRBV5-3 is identified as an open reading frame with a role that is uncertain. This CDR3 is 14 amino acids long. V was shortened by 3 bases and J by 2 bases, with 11 bases between the two germline ends. DNA of the CDR3: TGTGCCAGAAGCTGGGCGAGGGGAAACTATGGCTACACCTTC. Amino acids: CARSWARGNYGYTF.

The chain carries TRBV7-6 and TRBJ2-3, with 7 bases that match TRBD1. CDR1 and CDR2 from the germline V gene are SGHVS and FNYEAQ. The CDR3 totals 16 residues. The V and J ends lost 5 bases and 1 base, in that order; junction bases with no gene match: 9. The CDR3 sequence is CASSPRAGGGTDTQYF. Here the CDR3 DNA reads TGTGCCAGCAGCCCTAGGGCAGGGGGTGGCACAGATACGCAGTATTTT.

The chain combines TRBV5-1 with TRBJ2-1; TRBD2 matches at 8 bases. V lost 1 base and J lost 6; bases outside the gene matches: 9. In germline, CDR1 is SGHRS, CDR2 YFSETQ. This CDR3 is 16 amino acids long. DNA of the CDR3: TGCGCCAGCAGCTTGATCAGCGGGAGTTCGGGCAATGAGCAGTTCTTC. Its protein is CASSLISGSSGNEQFF.

The table lists this clonotype with a few counts. The chain recombines TRBV15 with TRBJ2-3; TRBD2 aligns across 13 bases. Unmatched junction bases numbered 7, after V lost 4 bases and J lost 6 bases. Germline loops: CDR1 LNHNV, CDR2 YYDKDF (reference sequence). The CDR3 spans 16 residues. The CDR3 DNA is TGTGCCACCAGCACACGACTAGCGGGGGGCCTGGATACGCAGTATTTT. Translation: CATSTRLAGGLDTQYF.

This clonotype was counted at least ten times. This chain joins TRBV7-9 and TRBJ2-1; 9 bases fit TRBD2. The ends lost 4 bases at V and 9 bases at J; junction bases unmatched: 16. This CDR3 is 17 amino acids long. Germline CDR1 reads SEHNR; CDR2 reads FQNEAQ (reference sequence). CDR3 nucleotides: TGTGCCAGCAGCTCACCGAACTGGGCTAGCGGGACGAGTGAGCAGTTCTTC. It is translated as CASSSPNWASGTSEQFF. Drawing the rest from reference TRBV7-9 and TRBJ2-1, the complete variable domain is DTGVSQNPRHKITKRGQNVTFRCDPISEHNRLYWYRQTLGQGPEFLTYFQNEAQLEKSRLLSDRFSAERPKGSFSTLEIQRTEQGDSAMYLCASSSPNWASGTSEQFFGPGTRLTVL.

There are a few counts of this clonotype. The J gene is TRBJ2-5, the V gene TRBV6-1; D could derive from TRBD1 or TRBD2 (5 bases each). Per germline, CDR1 MNHNS and CDR2 SASEGT. The CDR3 is made up of 14 amino acids. V shed 6 bases and J shed 2 bases, with 13 bases lying between them. This CDR3 reads CASRAGTGQETQYF. The CDR3, as DNA: TGTGCCAGCAGAGCAGGGACCGGACAAGAGACCCAGTACTTC.

The sample holds a few counts of this clonotype. The rearrangement uses TRBV14 and TRBJ2-1; 8 bases are shared with TRBD2. The length of the CDR3 is 14 residues. V was pared by 3 bases and J by 7 bases, with 5 bases of the junction left unmatched. Germline values: CDR1 SGHDN, CDR2 FVKESK. The DNA for the CDR3 is TGTGCCAGCAGCCATTGGACTAGCTGGAATGAGCAGTTCTTC. It encodes CASSHWTSWNEQFF.

This clonotype has a handful of counts. The chain joins TRBV6-2 or TRBV6-3 to TRBJ2-3; D is perhaps TRBD2 (6 bases). The germline V and J ends were trimmed by 6 bases and 0 bases, with 19 bases remaining between them. The germline CDR1 and CDR2 sequences are MNHEY and SVGEGT. CDR3 length equals 17 residues. The CDR3 sequence is CASRWEAGRSSTDTQYF. CDR3 DNA sequence: TGTGCCAGCAGGTGGGAGGCGGGAAGATCTAGCACAGATACGCAGTATTTT.

This clonotype has only a few counts. This chain uses TRBV7-9 with TRBJ2-6, with D uncertain. Germline V gives CDR1 SEHNR, CDR2 FQNEAQ (reference sequence). Trimming removed 5 bases from V and 2 bases from J, with 7 bases in between. The CDR3 length is 14 residues. The DNA for the CDR3 is TGTGCCAGCAGCCATACCACTGGGGCCAACGTCCTGACTTTC. Translating gives CASSHTTGANVLTF.

The chain employs TRBV5-1 and TRBJ1-1; 7 bases match TRBD1. Per germline, CDR1 SGHRS and CDR2 YFSETQ. V was pared by 5 bases and J by 6 bases, with 10 bases of the junction left unmatched. This CDR3 is built from 14 residues. The CDR3 is CASRWSQGVPEAFF. CDR3 DNA: TGCGCCAGCAGGTGGTCGCAGGGGGTTCCTGAAGCTTTCTTT.

CDR3 DNA: TGTGCCAGCAGCTTAGAACAGACATCCTACGAGCAGTACTTC. This codes for CASSLEQTSYEQYF. V usage is TRBV7-8 and J usage is TRBJ2-7; D is unclear. V gave up 1 base and J gave up 1 base, with 8 bases separating them. Germline CDR1 reads SGHVS; CDR2 reads FQNEAQ. The CDR3 sequence is 14 residues long.

The V gene is TRBV20-1, the J gene TRBJ2-7; D uncertain. The V gene's germline CDR1 is DFQATT and CDR2 SNEGSKA (reference sequence). V was cut by 0 bases and J by 0 bases, with 9 bases left in between. The CDR3 consists of 14 residues. The CDR3 spells CSARDQDTSYEQYF. The CDR3 nucleotides read TGCAGTGCTAGAGACCAAGATACCTCCTACGAGCAGTACTTC.